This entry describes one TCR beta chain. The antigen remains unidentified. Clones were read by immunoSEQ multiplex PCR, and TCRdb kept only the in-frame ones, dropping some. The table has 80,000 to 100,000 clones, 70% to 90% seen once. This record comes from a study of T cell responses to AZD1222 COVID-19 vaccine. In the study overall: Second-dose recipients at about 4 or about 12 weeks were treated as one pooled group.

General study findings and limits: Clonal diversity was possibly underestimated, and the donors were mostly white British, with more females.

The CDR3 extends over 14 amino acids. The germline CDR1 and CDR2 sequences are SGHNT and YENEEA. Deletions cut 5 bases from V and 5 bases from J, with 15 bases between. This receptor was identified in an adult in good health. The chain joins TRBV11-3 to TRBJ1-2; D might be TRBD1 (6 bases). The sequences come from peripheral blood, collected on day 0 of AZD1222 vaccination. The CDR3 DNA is TGTGCCAGCAGCGGAAGATCAGGGGAGTATGGCTACACCTTC. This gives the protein CASSGRSGEYGYTF.